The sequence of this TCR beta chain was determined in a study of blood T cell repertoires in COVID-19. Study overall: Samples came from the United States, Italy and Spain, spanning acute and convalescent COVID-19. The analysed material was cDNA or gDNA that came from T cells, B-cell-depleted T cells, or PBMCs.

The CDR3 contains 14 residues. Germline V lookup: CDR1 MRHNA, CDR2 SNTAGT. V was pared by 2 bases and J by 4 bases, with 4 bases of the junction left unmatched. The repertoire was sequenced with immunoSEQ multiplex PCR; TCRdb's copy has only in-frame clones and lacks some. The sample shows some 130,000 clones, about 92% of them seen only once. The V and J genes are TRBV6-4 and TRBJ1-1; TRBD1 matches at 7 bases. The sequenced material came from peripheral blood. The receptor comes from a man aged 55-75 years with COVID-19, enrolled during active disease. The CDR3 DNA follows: TGTGCCAGCAGTGACCCAACAGGGGCCACTGAAGCTTTCTTT. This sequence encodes CASSDPTGATEAFF.